This TCR beta chain was retrieved from a study of regulatory T cells in long-lasting Graves disease. The time point: persistent/refractory GD, antithyroid drugs over 5 years with positive TRAb. RNA isolated from PBMCs was used to make the TCR library. The diagnosis of Graves' disease used American Thyroid Association guidelines. The CDR3 is 14 residues long. The V and J ends lost 1 base and 1 base respectively, with 10 bases between them. Germline values: CDR1 DFQATT, CDR2 SNEGSKA (reference sequence). Arm-PCR of CDR3 regions with iRepertoire HTBI primers generated TCR beta libraries. TCRdb reprocessed the multiplex PCR reads via MiXCR and lists one record per CDR3 protein. The sample holds more than 300,000 distinct CDR3 sequences, about 20% seen once.

This receptor was taken from a female donor with Graves disease. The sample was peripheral blood mononuclear cells (PBMCs), taken when the disease was refractory, from a patient treated with antithyroid drugs. This rearrangement joins TRBV20-1 to TRBJ1-1, with D unclear. The CDR3 loop reads CSARVGSPNTEAFF. The CDR3, as DNA: TGCAGTGCTAGAGTAGGCAGCCCGAACACTGAAGCTTTCTTT.